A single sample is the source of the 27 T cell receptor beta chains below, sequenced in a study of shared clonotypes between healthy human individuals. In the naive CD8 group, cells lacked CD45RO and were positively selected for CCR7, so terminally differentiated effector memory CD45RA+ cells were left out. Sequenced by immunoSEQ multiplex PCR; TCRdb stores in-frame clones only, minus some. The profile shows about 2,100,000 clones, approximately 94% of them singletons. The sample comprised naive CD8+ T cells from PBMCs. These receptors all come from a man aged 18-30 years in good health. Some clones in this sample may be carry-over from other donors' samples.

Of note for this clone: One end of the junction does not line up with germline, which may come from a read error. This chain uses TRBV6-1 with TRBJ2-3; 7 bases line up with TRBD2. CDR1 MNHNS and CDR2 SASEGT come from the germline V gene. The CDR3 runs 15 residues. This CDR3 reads CASTEGRGVADTQYF. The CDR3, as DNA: TGTGCCAGCACTGAAGGGAGGGGTGTCGCAGATACGCAGTATTTT.

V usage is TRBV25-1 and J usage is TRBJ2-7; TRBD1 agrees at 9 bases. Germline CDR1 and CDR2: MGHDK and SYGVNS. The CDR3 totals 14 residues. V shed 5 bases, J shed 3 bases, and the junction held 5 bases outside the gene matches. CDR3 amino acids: CASSTTGGLYEQYF. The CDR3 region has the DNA TGTGCCAGCAGTACTACAGGGGGCCTCTACGAGCAGTACTTC.

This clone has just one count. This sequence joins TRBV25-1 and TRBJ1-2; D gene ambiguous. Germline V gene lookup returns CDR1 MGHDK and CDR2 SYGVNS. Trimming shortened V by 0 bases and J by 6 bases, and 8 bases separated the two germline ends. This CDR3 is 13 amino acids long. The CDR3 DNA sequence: TGTGCCAGCAGTGAATATATGGCGGATGGCTACACCTTC. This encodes CASSEYMADGYTF.

CDR3 sequence: CASSIGDMGAFF. CDR3 in DNA: TGTGCCAGTAGTATAGGCGATATGGGAGCTTTCTTT. The chain carries TRBV19 and TRBJ1-1; D is ambiguous. The CDR3 length is 12 residues. Trimming pared 1 base from V and 10 bases from J, leaving 10 bases between. The germline gives CDR1 LNHDA, CDR2 SQIVND (reference sequence).

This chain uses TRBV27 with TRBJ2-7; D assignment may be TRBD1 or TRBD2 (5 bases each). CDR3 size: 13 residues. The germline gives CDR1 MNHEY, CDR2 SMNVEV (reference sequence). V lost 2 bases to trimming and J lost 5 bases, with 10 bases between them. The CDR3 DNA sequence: TGTGCCAGCAGTTTAGGGGGTTGGAACGAGCAGTACTTC. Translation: CASSLGGWNEQYF.

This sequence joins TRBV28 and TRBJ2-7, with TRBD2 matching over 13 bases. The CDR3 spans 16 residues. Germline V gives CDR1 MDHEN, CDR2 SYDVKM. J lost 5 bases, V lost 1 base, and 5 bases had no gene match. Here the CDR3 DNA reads TGTGCCAGCAGTTTATTTCGACTAGCGGGAGGCGACGAGCAGTACTTC. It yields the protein CASSLFRLAGGDEQYF. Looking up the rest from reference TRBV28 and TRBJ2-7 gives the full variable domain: DVKVTQSSRYLVKRTGEKVFLECVQDMDHENMFWYRQDPGLGLRLIYFSYDVKMKEKGDIPEGYSVSREKKERFSLILESASTNQTSMYLCASSLFRLAGGDEQYFGPGTRLTVT.

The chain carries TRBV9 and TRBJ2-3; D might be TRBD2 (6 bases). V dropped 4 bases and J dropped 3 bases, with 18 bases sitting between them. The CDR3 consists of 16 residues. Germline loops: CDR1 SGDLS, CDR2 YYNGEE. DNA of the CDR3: TGTGCCAGCAGCCCTCTGGAGGGTATCTGGACAGATACGCAGTATTTT. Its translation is CASSPLEGIWTDTQYF.

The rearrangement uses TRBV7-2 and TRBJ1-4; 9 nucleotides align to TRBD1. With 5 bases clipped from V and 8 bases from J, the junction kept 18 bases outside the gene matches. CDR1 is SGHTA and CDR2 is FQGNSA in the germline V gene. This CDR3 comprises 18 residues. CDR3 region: CASSTRDRVLGVGEKLFF. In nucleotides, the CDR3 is TGTGCCAGCAGCACCCGGGACAGGGTTCTTGGCGTTGGAGAAAAACTGTTTTTT. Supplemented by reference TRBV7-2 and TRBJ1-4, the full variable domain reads GAGVSQSPSNKVTEKGKDVELRCDPISGHTALYWYRQSLGQGLEFLIYFQGNSAPDKSGLPSDRFSAERTGGSVSTLTIQRTQQEDSAVYLCASSTRDRVLGVGEKLFFGSGTQLSVL.

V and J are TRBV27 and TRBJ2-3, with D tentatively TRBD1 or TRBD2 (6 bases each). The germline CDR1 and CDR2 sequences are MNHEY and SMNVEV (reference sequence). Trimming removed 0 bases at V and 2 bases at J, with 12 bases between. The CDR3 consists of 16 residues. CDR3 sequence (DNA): TGTGCCAGCAGTTTATCTAGGGGGGCAGCCACAGATACGCAGTATTTT. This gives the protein CASSLSRGAATDTQYF.

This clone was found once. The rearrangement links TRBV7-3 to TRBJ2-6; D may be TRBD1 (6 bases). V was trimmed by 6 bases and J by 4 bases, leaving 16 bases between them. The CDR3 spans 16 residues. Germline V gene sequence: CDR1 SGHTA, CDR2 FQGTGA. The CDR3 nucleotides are TGTGCCAGCAGGGAACTACAGGGATCCGGGGCCAACGTCCTGACTTTC. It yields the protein CASRELQGSGANVLTF.

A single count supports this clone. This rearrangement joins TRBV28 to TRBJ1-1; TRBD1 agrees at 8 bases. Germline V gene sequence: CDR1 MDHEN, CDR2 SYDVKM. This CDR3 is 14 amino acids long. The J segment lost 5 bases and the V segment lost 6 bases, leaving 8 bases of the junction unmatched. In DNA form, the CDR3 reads TGTGCCAGCAGGTGGACAGGGCTGAGTACTGAAGCTTTCTTT. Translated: CASRWTGLSTEAFF.

Here the CDR3 reads CATAEEGRRADTQYF. The CDR3 nucleotides are TGTGCCACCGCCGAGGAGGGACGCAGGGCAGATACGCAGTATTTT. The V gene is TRBV2, the J gene TRBJ2-3; D might be TRBD2 (6 bases). This CDR3 comprises 15 residues. Trimming cost V 10 bases and J 4 bases, with 21 bases left between them. Germline CDR1 SNHLY, CDR2 FYNNEI.

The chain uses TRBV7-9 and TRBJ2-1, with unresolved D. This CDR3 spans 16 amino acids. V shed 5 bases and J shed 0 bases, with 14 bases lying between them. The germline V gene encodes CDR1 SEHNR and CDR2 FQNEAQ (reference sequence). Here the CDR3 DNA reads TGTGCCAGCAGCCCTCCTTGGGTGGGCTCCTACAATGAGCAGTTCTTC. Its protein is CASSPPWVGSYNEQFF.

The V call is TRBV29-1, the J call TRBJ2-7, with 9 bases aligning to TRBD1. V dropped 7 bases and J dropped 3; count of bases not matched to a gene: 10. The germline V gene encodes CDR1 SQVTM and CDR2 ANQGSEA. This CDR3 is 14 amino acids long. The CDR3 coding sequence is TGCAGCGCCCGGAACAGGGGGCCCCTCTACGAGCAGTACTTC. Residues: CSARNRGPLYEQYF.

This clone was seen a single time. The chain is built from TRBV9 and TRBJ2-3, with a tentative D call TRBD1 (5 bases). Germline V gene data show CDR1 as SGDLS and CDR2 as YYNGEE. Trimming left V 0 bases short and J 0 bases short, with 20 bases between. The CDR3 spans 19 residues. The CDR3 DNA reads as TGTGCCAGCAGCGTAGATCAAGGGTCAGGGTTGGATAGCACAGATACGCAGTATTTT. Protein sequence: CASSVDQGSGLDSTDTQYF.

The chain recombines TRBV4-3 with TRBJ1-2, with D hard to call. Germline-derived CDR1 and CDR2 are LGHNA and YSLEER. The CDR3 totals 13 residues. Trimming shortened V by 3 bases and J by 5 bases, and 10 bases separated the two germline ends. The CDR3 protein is CASSHQEAYGYTF. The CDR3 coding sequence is TGCGCCAGCAGCCATCAAGAGGCTTATGGCTACACCTTC.

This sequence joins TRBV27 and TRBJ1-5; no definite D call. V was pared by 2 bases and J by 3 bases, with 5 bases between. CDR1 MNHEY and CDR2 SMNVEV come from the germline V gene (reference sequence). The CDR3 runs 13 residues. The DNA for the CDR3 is TGTGCCAGCAGTTTACAGACCAATCAGCCCCAGCATTTT. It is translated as CASSLQTNQPQHF.

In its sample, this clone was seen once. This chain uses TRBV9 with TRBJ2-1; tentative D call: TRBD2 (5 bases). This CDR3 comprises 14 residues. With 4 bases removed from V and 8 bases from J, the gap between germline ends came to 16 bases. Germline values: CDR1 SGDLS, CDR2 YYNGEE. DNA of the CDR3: TGTGCCAGCAGCCCCCCCACTAGGTCCCATGAGCAGTTCTTC. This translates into CASSPPTRSHEQFF. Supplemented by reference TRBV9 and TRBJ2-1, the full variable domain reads DSGVTQTPKHLITATGQRVTLRCSPRSGDLSVYWYQQSLDQGLQFLIQYYNGEERAKGNILERFSAQQFPDLHSELNLSSLELGDSALYFCASSPPTRSHEQFFGPGTRLTVL.

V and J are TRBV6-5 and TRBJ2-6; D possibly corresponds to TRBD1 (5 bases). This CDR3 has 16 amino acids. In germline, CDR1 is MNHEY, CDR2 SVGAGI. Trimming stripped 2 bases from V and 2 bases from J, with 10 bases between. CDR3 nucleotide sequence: TGTGCCAGCAGTTACCAAGGGGTCCCTGGGGCCAACGTCCTGACTTTC. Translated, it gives CASSYQGVPGANVLTF.

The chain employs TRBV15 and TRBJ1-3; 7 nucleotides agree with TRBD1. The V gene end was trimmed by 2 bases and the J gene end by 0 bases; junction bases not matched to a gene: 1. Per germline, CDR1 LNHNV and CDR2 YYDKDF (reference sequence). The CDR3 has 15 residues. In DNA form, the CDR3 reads TGTGCCACCAGCAGACGGGACAGCTCTGGAAACACCATATATTTT. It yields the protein CATSRRDSSGNTIYF.

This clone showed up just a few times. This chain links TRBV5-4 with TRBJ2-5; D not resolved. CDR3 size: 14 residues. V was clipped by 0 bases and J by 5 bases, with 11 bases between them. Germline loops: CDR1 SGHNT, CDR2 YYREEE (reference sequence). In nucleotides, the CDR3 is TGTGCCAGCAGCTTGGGGCGGTTGACGGAGACCCAGTACTTC. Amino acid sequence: CASSLGRLTETQYF.

CDR3 sequence (DNA): TGTGCCAGCAAGCTTAGGGCTCAGGGGGCCGAGGGGAACACTGAAGCTTTCTTT. Amino acid sequence: CASKLRAQGAEGNTEAFF. J is TRBJ1-1 and V is TRBV7-6, with 8 bases that match TRBD1. From germline, CDR1 is SGHVS and CDR2 FNYEAQ. There are 18 residues in the CDR3. Trimming at V came to 7 bases and at J to 1 base, leaving 17 bases not matched to a gene.

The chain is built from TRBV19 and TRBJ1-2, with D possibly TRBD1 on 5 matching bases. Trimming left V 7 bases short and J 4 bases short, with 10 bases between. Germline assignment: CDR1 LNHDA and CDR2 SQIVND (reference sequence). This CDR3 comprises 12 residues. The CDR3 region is CASNRGSYGYTF. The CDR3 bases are TGTGCCAGTAACCGGGGGAGCTATGGCTACACCTTC.

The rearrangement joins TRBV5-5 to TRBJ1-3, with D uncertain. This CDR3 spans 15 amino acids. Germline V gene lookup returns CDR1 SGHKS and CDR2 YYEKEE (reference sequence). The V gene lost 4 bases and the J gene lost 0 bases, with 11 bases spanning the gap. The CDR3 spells CASSMEVFSGNTIYF. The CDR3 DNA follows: TGTGCCAGCAGCATGGAGGTCTTCTCTGGAAACACCATATATTTT.

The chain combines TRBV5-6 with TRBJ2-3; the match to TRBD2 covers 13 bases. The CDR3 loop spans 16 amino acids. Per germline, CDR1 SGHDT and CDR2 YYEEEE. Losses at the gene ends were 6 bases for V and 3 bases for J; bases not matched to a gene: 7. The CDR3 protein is CASTQGTSGITDTQYF. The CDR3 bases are TGTGCCAGCACCCAAGGGACTAGCGGGATAACAGATACGCAGTATTTT.

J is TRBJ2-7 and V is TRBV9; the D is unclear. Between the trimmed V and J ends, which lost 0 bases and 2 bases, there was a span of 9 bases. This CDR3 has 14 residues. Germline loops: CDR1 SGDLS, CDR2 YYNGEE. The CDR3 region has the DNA TGTGCCAGCAGCGTAGTTCCAGAAACCTACGAGCAGTACTTC. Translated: CASSVVPETYEQYF. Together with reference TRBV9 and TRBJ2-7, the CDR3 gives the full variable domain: DSGVTQTPKHLITATGQRVTLRCSPRSGDLSVYWYQQSLDQGLQFLIQYYNGEERAKGNILERFSAQQFPDLHSELNLSSLELGDSALYFCASSVVPETYEQYFGPGTRLTVT.

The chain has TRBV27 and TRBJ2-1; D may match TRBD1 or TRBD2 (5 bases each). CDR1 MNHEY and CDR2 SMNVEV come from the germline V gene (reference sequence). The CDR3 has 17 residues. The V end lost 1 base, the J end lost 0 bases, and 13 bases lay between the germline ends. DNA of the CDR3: TGTGCCAGCAGTTTATACTCCGGGACCACCTCCTACAATGAGCAGTTCTTC. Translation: CASSLYSGTTSYNEQFF.